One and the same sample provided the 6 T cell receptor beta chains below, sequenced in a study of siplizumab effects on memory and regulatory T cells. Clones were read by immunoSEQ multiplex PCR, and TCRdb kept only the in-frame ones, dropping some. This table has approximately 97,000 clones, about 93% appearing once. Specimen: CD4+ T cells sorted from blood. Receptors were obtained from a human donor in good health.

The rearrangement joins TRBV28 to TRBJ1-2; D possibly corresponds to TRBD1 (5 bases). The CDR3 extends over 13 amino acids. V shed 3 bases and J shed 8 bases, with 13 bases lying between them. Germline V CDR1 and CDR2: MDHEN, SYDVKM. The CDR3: CASSFIDRQGYTF. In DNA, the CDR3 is TGTGCCAGCAGTTTTATCGACAGACAAGGCTACACCTTC.

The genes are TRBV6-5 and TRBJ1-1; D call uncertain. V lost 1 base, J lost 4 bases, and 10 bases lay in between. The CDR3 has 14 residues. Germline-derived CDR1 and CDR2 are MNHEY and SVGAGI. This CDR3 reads CASSYLFEGTEAFF. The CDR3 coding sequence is TGTGCCAGCAGTTACTTATTCGAGGGCACTGAAGCTTTCTTT.

The CDR3 spells CASGILTSGVYEQYF. The CDR3 bases are TGTGCCAGCGGAATCCTGACTAGCGGGGTCTACGAGCAGTACTTC. The V gene is TRBV6-5, the J gene TRBJ2-7; 11 bases agree with TRBD2. The CDR3 extends over 15 amino acids. The V gene end was trimmed by 8 bases and the J gene end by 3 bases; junction bases not matched to a gene: 9. Germline-derived CDR1 and CDR2 are MNHEY and SVGAGI.

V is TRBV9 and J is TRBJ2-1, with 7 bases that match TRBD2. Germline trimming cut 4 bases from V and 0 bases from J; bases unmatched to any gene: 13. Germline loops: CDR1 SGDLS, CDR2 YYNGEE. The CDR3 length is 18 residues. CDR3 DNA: TGTGCCAGCAGCCTCTTCTCCCCTAGCGGCAACTCCTACAATGAGCAGTTCTTC. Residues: CASSLFSPSGNSYNEQFF.

The CDR3 DNA reads as TGTGCCAGCAGCTCGGGCGGGATACAGAACACCGGGGAGCTGTTTTTT. This translates into CASSSGGIQNTGELFF. The chain recombines TRBV13 with TRBJ2-2; a weak D match, TRBD2 (6 bases). Trimming shortened V by 4 bases and J by 1 base, and 13 bases separated the two germline ends. Germline assignment: CDR1 PRHDT and CDR2 FYEKMQ (reference sequence). The CDR3 extends over 16 amino acids.

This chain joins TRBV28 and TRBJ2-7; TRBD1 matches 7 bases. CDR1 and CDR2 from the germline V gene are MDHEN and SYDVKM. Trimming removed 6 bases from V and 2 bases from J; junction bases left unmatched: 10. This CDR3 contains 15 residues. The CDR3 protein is CASSEQGVYTYEQYF. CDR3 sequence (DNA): TGTGCCAGCAGCGAGCAGGGGGTGTATACCTACGAGCAGTACTTC.